The 19 T cell receptor beta chains listed next were all sequenced from one sample in a study of early T cells in non-severe SARS-CoV-2 infection. TCRdb called the 5' RACE reads again in MiXCR, with one record for every CDR3 protein. The sample lists tens of thousands of distinct CDR3 sequences, roughly an eighth occurring once. The starting material was whole blood, obtained at baseline. The receptors derive from an adult who was a healthcare worker with PCR-confirmed SARS-CoV-2 infection or an uninfected control (not recorded which).

The chain is built from TRBV25-1 and TRBJ1-2; unclear D gene. The CDR3 consists of 15 residues. Trimming stripped 2 bases from V and 0 bases from J, with 10 bases between. The germline V gene encodes CDR1 MGHDK and CDR2 SYGVNS. In DNA, the CDR3 is TGTGCCAGCAGTGAAGGGATGGATCCTAACTATGGCTACACCTTC. Encoded protein: CASSEGMDPNYGYTF.

This clonotype was recorded a few times. The CDR3 sequence is CASSLEYEQYF. Here the CDR3 DNA reads TGTGCCAGCAGTTTAGAGTACGAGCAGTACTTC. V is TRBV12-3 or TRBV12-4 and J is TRBJ2-7; D is uncertain. The CDR3 length is 11 residues. V lost 1 base and J 4 bases, leaving 2 bases between the germline ends.

In its sample, this clonotype was seen a few times. The chain is built from TRBV15 and TRBJ1-4, with TRBD1 as a possible D gene (6 bases). V gave up 0 bases and J gave up 14 bases, with 13 bases separating them. The CDR3 is 13 amino acids. Per germline, CDR1 LNHNV and CDR2 YYDKDF (reference sequence). CDR3 in DNA: TGTGCCACCAGCAGAGATCGGGGGACAATGCTGTTTTTT. Translated: CATSRDRGTMLFF.

This clonotype was counted many times. V and J are TRBV20-1 and TRBJ1-2, with TRBD1 matching over 10 bases. This CDR3 spans 15 amino acids. V dropped 3 bases and J dropped 5; count of bases not matched to a gene: 9. The V gene's germline CDR1 is DFQATT and CDR2 SNEGSKA (reference sequence). The CDR3 is CSASRVGTGVYGYTF. In nucleotides, the CDR3 is TGCAGTGCTAGCAGGGTCGGGACAGGGGTGTATGGCTACACCTTC.

At least ten counts were recorded for this clonotype. The rearrangement joins TRBV21-1 to TRBJ1-4; the table's D call TRBD1 went unverified against the DNA. TRBV21-1 is tagged as a pseudogene. The CDR3 sequence is 15 residues long. For the CDR3, the DNA is TGTGCCAGCAGCTCCCAATTGGACAGGGCAGAAAAACTGTTTTTT. It yields the protein CASSSQLDRAEKLFF.

There are many counts of this clonotype. This chain connects TRBV6-2 or TRBV6-3 to TRBJ1-5, with D maybe TRBD1 (6 bases). Germline V gives CDR1 MNHEY, CDR2 SVGEGT. Trimming took 5 bases from V and 3 from J, leaving 11 bases between them. CDR3 length equals 14 residues. The CDR3 sequence: CASSRQASNQPQHF. CDR3 DNA: TGTGCCAGCAGTCGACAGGCGTCCAATCAGCCCCAGCATTTT.

A few counts support this clonotype. The chain is built from TRBV11-2 and TRBJ2-2; a weak D match, TRBD1 (6 bases). Deletions cut 3 bases from V and 5 bases from J, with 7 bases between. Germline V gene sequence: CDR1 SGHAT, CDR2 FQNNGV. This CDR3 spans 13 amino acids. The CDR3 reads CASSFTGTGELFF. The DNA for the CDR3 is TGTGCCAGCAGCTTTACAGGGACCGGGGAGCTGTTTTTT.

The gene calls are TRBV29-1 and TRBJ1-1, with D uncertain. This CDR3 region has 11 residues. V dropped 3 bases and J dropped 4 bases, with 6 bases sitting between them. CDR1 and CDR2 (germline): SQVTM, ANQGSEA. The CDR3, as DNA: TGCAGCGTTGAGGGGAGCACTGAAGCTTTCTTT. Translated, it gives CSVEGSTEAFF.

This clonotype occurred a few times. The chain carries TRBV12-5 and TRBJ1-3, with no clear D. There are 10 residues in the CDR3. Germline V gene lookup returns CDR1 LGHNT and CDR2 FRNRAP. V lost 4 bases, J lost 7 bases, and 2 bases lay in between. CDR3 DNA sequence: TGTGCTAGTGGTTGGAACACCATATATTTT. It encodes CASGWNTIYF.

This rearrangement joins TRBV7-9 to TRBJ1-1; D is ambiguous. Germline assignment: CDR1 SEHNR and CDR2 FQNEAQ (reference sequence). V was trimmed by 2 bases and J by 0 bases, leaving 19 bases between them. The CDR3 covers 18 residues. The CDR3: CASSLIPLDTNMNTEAFF. The CDR3 nucleotides are TGTGCCAGCAGCTTAATCCCCCTCGACACCAACATGAACACTGAAGCTTTCTTT. Based on the CDR3 plus reference TRBV7-9 and TRBJ1-1, the full variable domain is DTGVSQNPRHKITKRGQNVTFRCDPISEHNRLYWYRQTLGQGPEFLTYFQNEAQLEKSRLLSDRFSAERPKGSFSTLEIQRTEQGDSAMYLCASSLIPLDTNMNTEAFFGQGTRLTVV.

This clonotype showed up just a few times. V usage is TRBV18 and J usage is TRBJ2-7; perhaps TRBD2 as D (6 bases). The CDR3 loop spans 14 amino acids. Germline CDR1 and CDR2: KGHSH and LQKENI. V lost 3 bases, J lost 3 bases, and 12 bases lay in between. CDR3 DNA: TGTGCCAGCTCACCCGTCCCCGGGGGCTACGAGCAGTACTTC. Amino acids: CASSPVPGGYEQYF.

This clonotype came up a few times. V and J are TRBV4-1 and TRBJ2-5; possible D gene TRBD1, 5 bases. The length of the CDR3 is 15 residues. Trimming took off 3 bases at V and 7 bases at J, with 18 bases between the two ends. Germline V lookup: CDR1 MGHRA, CDR2 YSYEKL. The CDR3 nucleotides read TGCGCCAGCAGCCAGGGCGACAGTGGAAGAGTGACCCAGTACTTC. Protein: CASSQGDSGRVTQYF.

V usage is TRBV7-9 and J usage is TRBJ2-5, with D tentatively TRBD1 (5 bases). V dropped 5 bases and J dropped 2 bases, with 9 bases sitting between them. Germline values: CDR1 SEHNR, CDR2 FQNEAQ (reference sequence). The length of the CDR3 is 13 residues. The CDR3 reads CASSQTVQETQYF. The DNA for the CDR3 is TGTGCCAGCAGCCAGACAGTTCAAGAGACCCAGTACTTC.

This clonotype was seen a handful of times. The gene calls are TRBV7-8 and TRBJ1-4, with 9 bases lining up with TRBD1. From germline, CDR1 is SGHVS and CDR2 FQNEAQ. V was pared by 6 bases and J by 8 bases, with 10 bases of the junction left unmatched. The CDR3 length is 15 residues. CDR3 residues: CASRARDREDEKLFF. The CDR3 region has the DNA TGTGCCAGCAGAGCTCGGGACAGGGAAGACGAAAAACTGTTTTTT.

This chain joins TRBV15 and TRBJ1-1, with a tentative D call TRBD1 (5 bases). The V and J ends lost 1 base and 0 bases respectively, with 9 bases between them. Per germline, CDR1 LNHNV and CDR2 YYDKDF (reference sequence). The CDR3 runs 15 residues. Here the CDR3 DNA reads TGTGCCACCAGCAGAGCATGGGGGATGAACACTGAAGCTTTCTTT. This codes for CATSRAWGMNTEAFF. Supplemented by reference TRBV15 and TRBJ1-1, the full variable domain reads DAMVIQNPRYQVTQFGKPVTLSCSQTLNHNVMYWYQQKSSQAPKLLFHYYDKDFNNEADTPDNFQSRRPNTSFCFLDIRSPGLGDTAMYLCATSRAWGMNTEAFFGQGTRLTVV.

This clonotype appeared many times. The rearrangement joins TRBV29-1 to TRBJ2-7; 8 positions match TRBD1. This CDR3 comprises 14 residues. Germline lookup yields CDR1 SQVTM and CDR2 ANQGSEA. Unmatched junction bases numbered 11, after V lost 6 bases and J lost 4 bases. The CDR3 nucleotides read TGCAGCGTCGGGGGCCAGGGGGCTGGGTACGAGCAGTACTTC. Its protein product is CSVGGQGAGYEQYF.

This clonotype was seen repeatedly, ten times or more. This rearrangement joins TRBV29-1 to TRBJ2-5; 9 bases match TRBD1. With 1 base clipped from V and 7 bases from J, the junction kept 1 base outside the gene matches. Germline V CDR1 and CDR2: SQVTM, ANQGSEA. The CDR3 runs 12 residues. Here the CDR3 reads CSVEVGQGTQYF. The CDR3 DNA reads TGCAGCGTTGAAGTGGGACAGGGGACCCAGTACTTC.

This clonotype came up a few times. The chain combines TRBV20-1 with TRBJ2-2, with TRBD2 matching over 11 bases. Looked up from germline, CDR1 is DFQATT and CDR2 is SNEGSKA (reference sequence). Trimming at V came to 3 bases and at J to 5 bases, leaving 8 bases not matched to a gene. The CDR3 contains 16 residues. The chain's CDR3 is CSARALAGGETGELFF. CDR3 in DNA: TGCAGTGCTAGGGCCCTAGCGGGAGGAGAAACCGGGGAGCTGTTTTTT.

This clonotype was seen at least ten times. The V and J genes are TRBV19 and TRBJ2-1; D is uncertain. This CDR3 is built from 14 residues. Between the trimmed V and J ends, which lost 1 base and 3 bases, there was a span of 7 bases. From germline, CDR1 is LNHDA and CDR2 SQIVND (reference sequence). The CDR3 DNA reads TGTGCCAGTAGTATAGCTCAGGACTACAATGAGCAGTTCTTC. It codes for CASSIAQDYNEQFF. Based on the CDR3 plus reference TRBV19 and TRBJ2-1, the full variable domain is DGGITQSPKYLFRKEGQNVTLSCEQNLNHDAMYWYRQDPGQGLRLIYYSQIVNDFQKGDIAEGYSVSREKKESFPLTVTSAQKNPTAFYLCASSIAQDYNEQFFGPGTRLTVL.